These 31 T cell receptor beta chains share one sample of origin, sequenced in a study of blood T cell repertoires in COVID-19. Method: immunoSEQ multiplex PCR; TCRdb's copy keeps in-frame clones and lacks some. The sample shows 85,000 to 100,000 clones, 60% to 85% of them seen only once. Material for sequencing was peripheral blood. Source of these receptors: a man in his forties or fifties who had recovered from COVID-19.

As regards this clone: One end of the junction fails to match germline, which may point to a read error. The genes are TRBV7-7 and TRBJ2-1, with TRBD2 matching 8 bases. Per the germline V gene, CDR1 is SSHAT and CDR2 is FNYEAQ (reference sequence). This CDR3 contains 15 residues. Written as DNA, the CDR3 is TGTGCTAGCAGCCGCGGACTAGCTTCAGTCCATGAGCAGTTCTTC. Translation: CASSRGLASVHEQFF.

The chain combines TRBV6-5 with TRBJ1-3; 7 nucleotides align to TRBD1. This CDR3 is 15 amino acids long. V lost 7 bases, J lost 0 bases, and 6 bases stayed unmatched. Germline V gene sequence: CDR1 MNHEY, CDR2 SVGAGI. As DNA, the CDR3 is TGTGCCAGCAACCGACAGGGCCTCTCTGGAAACACCATATATTTT. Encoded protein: CASNRQGLSGNTIYF.

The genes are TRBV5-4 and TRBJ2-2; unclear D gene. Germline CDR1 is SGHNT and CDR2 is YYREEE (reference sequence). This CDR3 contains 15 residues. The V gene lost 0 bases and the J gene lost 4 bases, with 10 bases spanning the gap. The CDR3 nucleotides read TGTGCCAGCAGCTTGGTAAAATCCAGCACCGGGGAGCTGTTTTTT. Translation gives CASSLVKSSTGELFF.

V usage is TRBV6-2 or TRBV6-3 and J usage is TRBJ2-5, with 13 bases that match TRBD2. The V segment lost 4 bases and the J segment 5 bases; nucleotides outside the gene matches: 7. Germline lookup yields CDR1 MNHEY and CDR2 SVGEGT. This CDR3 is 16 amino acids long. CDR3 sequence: CASSLGLAGDRETQYF. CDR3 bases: TGTGCCAGCAGTTTAGGACTAGCGGGAGACCGGGAGACCCAGTACTTC.

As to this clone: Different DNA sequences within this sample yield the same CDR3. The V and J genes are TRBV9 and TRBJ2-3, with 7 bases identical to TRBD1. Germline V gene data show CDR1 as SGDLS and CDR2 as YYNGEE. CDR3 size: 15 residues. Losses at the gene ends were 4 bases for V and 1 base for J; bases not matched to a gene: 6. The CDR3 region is CASSHRDRGTDTQYF. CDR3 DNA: TGTGCCAGCAGCCACCGGGACAGAGGCACAGATACGCAGTATTTT.

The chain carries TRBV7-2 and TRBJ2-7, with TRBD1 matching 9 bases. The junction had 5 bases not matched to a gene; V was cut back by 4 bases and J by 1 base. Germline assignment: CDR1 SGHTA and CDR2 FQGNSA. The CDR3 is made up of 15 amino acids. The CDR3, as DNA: TGTGCCAGCAGCTCAACAGGGGGCAGATCCTACGAGCAGTACTTC. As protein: CASSSTGGRSYEQYF.

The CDR3 coding sequence is TGCAGTGCTAGTAGGGGGAATAATTCACCCCTCCACTTT. This codes for CSASRGNNSPLHF. The chain combines TRBV20-1 with TRBJ1-6; the D gene is possibly TRBD1 (6 bases). Germline V gene lookup returns CDR1 DFQATT and CDR2 SNEGSKA (reference sequence). The V end lost 3 bases, the J end lost 5 bases, and 8 bases lay between the germline ends. The CDR3 extends over 13 amino acids.

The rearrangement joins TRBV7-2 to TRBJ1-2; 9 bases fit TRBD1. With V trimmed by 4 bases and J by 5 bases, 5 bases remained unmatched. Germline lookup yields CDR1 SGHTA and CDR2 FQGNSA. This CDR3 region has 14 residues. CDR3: CASSSRTGEYGYTF. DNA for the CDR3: TGTGCCAGCAGCTCCAGGACAGGGGAATATGGCTACACCTTC.

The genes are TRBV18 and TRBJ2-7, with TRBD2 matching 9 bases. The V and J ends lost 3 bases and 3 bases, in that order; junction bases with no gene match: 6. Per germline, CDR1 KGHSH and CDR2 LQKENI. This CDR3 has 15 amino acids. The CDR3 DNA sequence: TGTGCCAGCTCACCTGGACGGACTAGCGTCTACGAGCAGTACTTC. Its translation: CASSPGRTSVYEQYF. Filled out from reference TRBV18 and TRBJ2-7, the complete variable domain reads NAGVMQNPRHLVRRRGQEARLRCSPMKGHSHVYWYRQLPEEGLKFMVYLQKENIIDESGMPKERFSAEFPKEGPSILRIQQVVRGDSAAYFCASSPGRTSVYEQYFGPGTRLTVT.

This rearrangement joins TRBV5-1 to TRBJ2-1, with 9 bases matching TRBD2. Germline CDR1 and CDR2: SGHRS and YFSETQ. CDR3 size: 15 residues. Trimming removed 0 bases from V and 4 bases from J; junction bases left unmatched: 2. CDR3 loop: CASSLDLAGYNEQFF. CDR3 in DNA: TGCGCCAGCAGCTTGGACCTAGCGGGGTACAATGAGCAGTTCTTC.

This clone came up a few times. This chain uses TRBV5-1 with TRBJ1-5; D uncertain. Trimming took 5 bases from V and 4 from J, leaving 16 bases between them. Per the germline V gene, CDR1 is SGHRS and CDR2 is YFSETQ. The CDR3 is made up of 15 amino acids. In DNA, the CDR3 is TGCGCCAGCAGGGCCGGGGAGGGCGGTAATCAGCCCCAGCATTTT. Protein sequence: CASRAGEGGNQPQHF.

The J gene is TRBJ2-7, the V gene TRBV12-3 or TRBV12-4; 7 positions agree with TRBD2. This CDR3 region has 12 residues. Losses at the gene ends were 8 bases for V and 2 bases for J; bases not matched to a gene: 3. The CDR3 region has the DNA TGTGCCAGCCGGGGGGTAGCCTACGAGCAGTACTTC. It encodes CASRGVAYEQYF.

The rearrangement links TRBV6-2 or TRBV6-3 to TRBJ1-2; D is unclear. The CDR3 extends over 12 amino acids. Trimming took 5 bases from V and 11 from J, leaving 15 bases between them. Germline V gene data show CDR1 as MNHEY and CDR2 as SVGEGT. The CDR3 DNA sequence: TGTGCCAGCAGTCCGGGCCCCCGGAGGTACACCTTC. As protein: CASSPGPRRYTF.

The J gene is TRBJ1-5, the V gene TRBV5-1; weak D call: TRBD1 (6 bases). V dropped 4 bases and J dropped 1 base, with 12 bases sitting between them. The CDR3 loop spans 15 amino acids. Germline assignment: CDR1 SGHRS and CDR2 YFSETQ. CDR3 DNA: TGCGCCAGCAGCACCACAGGGTTGAGCAATCAGCCCCAGCATTTT. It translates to CASSTTGLSNQPQHF.

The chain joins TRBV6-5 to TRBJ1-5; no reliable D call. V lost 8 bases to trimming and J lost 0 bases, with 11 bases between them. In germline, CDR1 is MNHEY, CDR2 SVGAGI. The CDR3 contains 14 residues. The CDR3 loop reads CASRASYSNQPQHF. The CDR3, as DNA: TGTGCCAGCCGCGCAAGCTATAGCAATCAGCCCCAGCATTTT.

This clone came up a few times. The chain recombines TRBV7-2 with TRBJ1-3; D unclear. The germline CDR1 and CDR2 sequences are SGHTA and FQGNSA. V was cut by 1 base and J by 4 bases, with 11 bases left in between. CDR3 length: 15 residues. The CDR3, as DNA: TGTGCCAGCAGCTTAGATAAATTCGGGGGAAACACCATATATTTT. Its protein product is CASSLDKFGGNTIYF.

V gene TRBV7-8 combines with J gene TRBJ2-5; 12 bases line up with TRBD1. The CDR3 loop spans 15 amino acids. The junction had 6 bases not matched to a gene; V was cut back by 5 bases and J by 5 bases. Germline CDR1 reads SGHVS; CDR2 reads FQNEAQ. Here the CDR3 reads CASSGGQGAFETQYF. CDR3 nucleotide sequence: TGTGCCAGCAGCGGGGGACAGGGGGCATTTGAGACCCAGTACTTC.

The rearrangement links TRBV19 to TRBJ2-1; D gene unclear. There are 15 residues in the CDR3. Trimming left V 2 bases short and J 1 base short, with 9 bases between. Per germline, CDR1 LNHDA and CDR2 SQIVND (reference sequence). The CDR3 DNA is TGTGCCAGTAGTATATCCAGTTTATCCTACAATGAGCAGTTCTTC. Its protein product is CASSISSLSYNEQFF.

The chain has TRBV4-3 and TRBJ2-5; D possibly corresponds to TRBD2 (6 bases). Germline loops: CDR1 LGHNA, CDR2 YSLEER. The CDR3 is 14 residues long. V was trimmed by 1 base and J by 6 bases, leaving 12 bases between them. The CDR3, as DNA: TGCGCCAGCAGCCAAGGACCTAGCGCGAAGACCCAGTACTTC. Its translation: CASSQGPSAKTQYF.

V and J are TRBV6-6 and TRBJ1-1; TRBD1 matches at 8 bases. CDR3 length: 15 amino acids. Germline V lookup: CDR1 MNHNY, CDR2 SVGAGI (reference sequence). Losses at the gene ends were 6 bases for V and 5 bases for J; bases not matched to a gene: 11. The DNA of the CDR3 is TGTGCCAGCAGACCCGCCGGGACAGGAAGTACTGAAGCTTTCTTT. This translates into CASRPAGTGSTEAFF.

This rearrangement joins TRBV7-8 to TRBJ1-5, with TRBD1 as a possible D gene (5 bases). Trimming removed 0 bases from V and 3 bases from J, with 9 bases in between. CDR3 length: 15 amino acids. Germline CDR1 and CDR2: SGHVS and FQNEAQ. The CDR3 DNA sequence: TGTGCCAGCAGCTTAGCGGGGCCAGACAATCAGCCCCAGCATTTT. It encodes CASSLAGPDNQPQHF. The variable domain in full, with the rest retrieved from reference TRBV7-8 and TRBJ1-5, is GAGVSQSPRYKVAKRGQDVALRCDPISGHVSLFWYQQALGQGPEFLTYFQNEAQLDKSGLPSDRFFAERPEGSVSTLKIQRTQQEDSAVYLCASSLAGPDNQPQHFGDGTRLSIL.

The CDR3 region has the DNA TGTGCCAGCAGCGGGACAGGATATACGCAGTATTTT. Translating gives CASSGTGYTQYF. The chain carries TRBV11-3 and TRBJ2-3; 8 nucleotides agree with TRBD1. V lost 5 bases and J lost 7; bases outside the gene matches: 2. Per germline, CDR1 SGHNT and CDR2 YENEEA. The CDR3 has 12 residues.

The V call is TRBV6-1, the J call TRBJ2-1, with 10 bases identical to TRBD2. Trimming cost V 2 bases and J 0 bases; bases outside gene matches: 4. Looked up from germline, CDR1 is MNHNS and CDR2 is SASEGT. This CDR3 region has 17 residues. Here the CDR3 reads CASSENSGGHSYNEQFF. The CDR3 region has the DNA TGTGCCAGCAGTGAAAATAGCGGGGGGCACTCCTACAATGAGCAGTTCTTC.

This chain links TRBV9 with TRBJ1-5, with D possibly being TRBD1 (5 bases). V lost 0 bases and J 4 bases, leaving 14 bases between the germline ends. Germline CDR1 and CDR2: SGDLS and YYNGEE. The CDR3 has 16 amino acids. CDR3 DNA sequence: TGTGCCAGCAGCGTAGGGGCAGGGCTGCTAAATCAGCCCCAGCATTTT. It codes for CASSVGAGLLNQPQHF.

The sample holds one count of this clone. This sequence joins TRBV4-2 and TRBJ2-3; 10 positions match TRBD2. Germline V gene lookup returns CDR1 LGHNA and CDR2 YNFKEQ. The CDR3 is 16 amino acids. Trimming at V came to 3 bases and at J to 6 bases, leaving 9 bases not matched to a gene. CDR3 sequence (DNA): TGTGCCAGCAGCCATCGGCTAGCGGGAGCTGAGGATACGCAGTATTTT. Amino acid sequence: CASSHRLAGAEDTQYF.

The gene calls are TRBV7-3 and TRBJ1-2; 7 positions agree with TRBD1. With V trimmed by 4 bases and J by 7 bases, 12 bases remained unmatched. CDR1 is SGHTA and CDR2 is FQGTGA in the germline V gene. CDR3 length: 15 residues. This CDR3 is CASSSRAGTEIGYTF. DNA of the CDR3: TGTGCCAGCAGCTCAAGAGCCGGGACAGAAATTGGCTACACCTTC.

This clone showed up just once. CDR3 coding DNA: TGTGCCAGCAGCTTAGCGACAGGACTCAGCAATCAGCCCCAGCATTTT. It yields the protein CASSLATGLSNQPQHF. V and J are TRBV7-9 and TRBJ1-5; D is possibly TRBD1 (6 bases). Trimming shortened V by 0 bases and J by 1 base, and 10 bases separated the two germline ends. CDR3 length: 16 amino acids. Germline loops: CDR1 SEHNR, CDR2 FQNEAQ (reference sequence).

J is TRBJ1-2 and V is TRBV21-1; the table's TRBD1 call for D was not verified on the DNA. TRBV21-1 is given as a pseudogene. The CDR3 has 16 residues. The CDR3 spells CASSLLRDRVVRGYTF. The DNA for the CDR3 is TGTGCCAGCAGTCTACTCCGGGACAGGGTTGTGCGCGGCTACACCTTC.

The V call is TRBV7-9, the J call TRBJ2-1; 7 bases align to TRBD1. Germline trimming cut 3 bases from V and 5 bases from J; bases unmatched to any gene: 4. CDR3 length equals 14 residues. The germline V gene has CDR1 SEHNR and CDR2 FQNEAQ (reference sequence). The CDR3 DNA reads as TGTGCCAGCAGCTTTAGTGACAGGGACAATGAGCAGTTCTTC. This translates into CASSFSDRDNEQFF.

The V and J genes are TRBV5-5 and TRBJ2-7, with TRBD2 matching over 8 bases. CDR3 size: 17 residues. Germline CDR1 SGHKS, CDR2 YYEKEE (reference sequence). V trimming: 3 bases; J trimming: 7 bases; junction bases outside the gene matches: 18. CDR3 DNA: TGTGCCAGCAGCTGGCAGTTAAGCACTAGCGGACCGCGGGAGCAGTACTTC. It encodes CASSWQLSTSGPREQYF.

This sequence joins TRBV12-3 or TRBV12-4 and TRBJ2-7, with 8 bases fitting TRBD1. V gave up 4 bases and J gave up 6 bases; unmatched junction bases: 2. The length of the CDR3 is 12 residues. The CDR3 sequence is CASSSDRAEQYF. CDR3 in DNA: TGTGCCAGCAGTTCGGACAGGGCCGAGCAGTACTTC.